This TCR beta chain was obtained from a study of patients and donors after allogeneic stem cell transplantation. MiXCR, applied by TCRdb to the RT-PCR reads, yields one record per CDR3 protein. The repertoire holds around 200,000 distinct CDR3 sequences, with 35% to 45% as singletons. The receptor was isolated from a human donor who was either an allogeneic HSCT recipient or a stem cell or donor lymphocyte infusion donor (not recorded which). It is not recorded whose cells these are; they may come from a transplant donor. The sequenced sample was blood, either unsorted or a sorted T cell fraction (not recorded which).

The CDR3 sequence: CSVEGRLGEKLFF. Written as DNA, the CDR3 is TGCAGCGTTGAGGGGAGGCTGGGTGAAAAACTGTTTTTT. The J gene is TRBJ1-4, the V gene TRBV29-1, with no clear D. This CDR3 has 13 residues. Germline-derived CDR1 and CDR2 are SQVTM and ANQGSEA. V shed 3 bases and J shed 7 bases, with 12 bases lying between them. Based on the CDR3 plus reference TRBV29-1 and TRBJ1-4, the full variable domain is SAVISQKPSRDICQRGTSLTIQCQVDSQVTMMFWYRQQPGQSLTLIATANQGSEATYESGFVIDKFPISRPNLTFSTLTVSNMSPEDSSIYLCSVEGRLGEKLFFGSGTQLSVL.